This TCR beta chain emerged from a study of beta chain features in type 1 diabetes. Overall study context: Examination covered almost 110,000,000 sorted cells spanning all samples.

CDR3 length: 12 residues. V was shortened by 3 bases and J by 8 bases, with 8 bases between the two germline ends. CDR1 is SGHTA, CDR2 FQGNSA, per germline. This clone has a handful of counts. Its antigen is still unknown. Notes on the study in general: Among patients with Type 1 diabetes, TCRB CDR3s were moderately but significantly shorter in every one of the four CD4+ subsets. Although PCR might favor shorter templates, it would do so equally in patients and controls.

The authors reverse transcribed all of the isolated RNA, so sequencing captured expressed TCRB transcripts. Method: immunoSEQ multiplex PCR; TCRdb's copy keeps in-frame clones and lacks some. The sample lists 100,000 to 150,000 clones; around 8.8% were seen once. This TCR came from a man between 25 and 39 years old with type 1 diabetes. Source material: central memory CD4+ T cells from blood. V gene TRBV7-2 combines with J gene TRBJ2-1, with a possible D match to TRBD1 (5 bases). The CDR3 DNA reads TGTGCCAGCAGCTTTGTCAGGGATGAGCAGTTCTTC. Its translation: CASSFVRDEQFF.